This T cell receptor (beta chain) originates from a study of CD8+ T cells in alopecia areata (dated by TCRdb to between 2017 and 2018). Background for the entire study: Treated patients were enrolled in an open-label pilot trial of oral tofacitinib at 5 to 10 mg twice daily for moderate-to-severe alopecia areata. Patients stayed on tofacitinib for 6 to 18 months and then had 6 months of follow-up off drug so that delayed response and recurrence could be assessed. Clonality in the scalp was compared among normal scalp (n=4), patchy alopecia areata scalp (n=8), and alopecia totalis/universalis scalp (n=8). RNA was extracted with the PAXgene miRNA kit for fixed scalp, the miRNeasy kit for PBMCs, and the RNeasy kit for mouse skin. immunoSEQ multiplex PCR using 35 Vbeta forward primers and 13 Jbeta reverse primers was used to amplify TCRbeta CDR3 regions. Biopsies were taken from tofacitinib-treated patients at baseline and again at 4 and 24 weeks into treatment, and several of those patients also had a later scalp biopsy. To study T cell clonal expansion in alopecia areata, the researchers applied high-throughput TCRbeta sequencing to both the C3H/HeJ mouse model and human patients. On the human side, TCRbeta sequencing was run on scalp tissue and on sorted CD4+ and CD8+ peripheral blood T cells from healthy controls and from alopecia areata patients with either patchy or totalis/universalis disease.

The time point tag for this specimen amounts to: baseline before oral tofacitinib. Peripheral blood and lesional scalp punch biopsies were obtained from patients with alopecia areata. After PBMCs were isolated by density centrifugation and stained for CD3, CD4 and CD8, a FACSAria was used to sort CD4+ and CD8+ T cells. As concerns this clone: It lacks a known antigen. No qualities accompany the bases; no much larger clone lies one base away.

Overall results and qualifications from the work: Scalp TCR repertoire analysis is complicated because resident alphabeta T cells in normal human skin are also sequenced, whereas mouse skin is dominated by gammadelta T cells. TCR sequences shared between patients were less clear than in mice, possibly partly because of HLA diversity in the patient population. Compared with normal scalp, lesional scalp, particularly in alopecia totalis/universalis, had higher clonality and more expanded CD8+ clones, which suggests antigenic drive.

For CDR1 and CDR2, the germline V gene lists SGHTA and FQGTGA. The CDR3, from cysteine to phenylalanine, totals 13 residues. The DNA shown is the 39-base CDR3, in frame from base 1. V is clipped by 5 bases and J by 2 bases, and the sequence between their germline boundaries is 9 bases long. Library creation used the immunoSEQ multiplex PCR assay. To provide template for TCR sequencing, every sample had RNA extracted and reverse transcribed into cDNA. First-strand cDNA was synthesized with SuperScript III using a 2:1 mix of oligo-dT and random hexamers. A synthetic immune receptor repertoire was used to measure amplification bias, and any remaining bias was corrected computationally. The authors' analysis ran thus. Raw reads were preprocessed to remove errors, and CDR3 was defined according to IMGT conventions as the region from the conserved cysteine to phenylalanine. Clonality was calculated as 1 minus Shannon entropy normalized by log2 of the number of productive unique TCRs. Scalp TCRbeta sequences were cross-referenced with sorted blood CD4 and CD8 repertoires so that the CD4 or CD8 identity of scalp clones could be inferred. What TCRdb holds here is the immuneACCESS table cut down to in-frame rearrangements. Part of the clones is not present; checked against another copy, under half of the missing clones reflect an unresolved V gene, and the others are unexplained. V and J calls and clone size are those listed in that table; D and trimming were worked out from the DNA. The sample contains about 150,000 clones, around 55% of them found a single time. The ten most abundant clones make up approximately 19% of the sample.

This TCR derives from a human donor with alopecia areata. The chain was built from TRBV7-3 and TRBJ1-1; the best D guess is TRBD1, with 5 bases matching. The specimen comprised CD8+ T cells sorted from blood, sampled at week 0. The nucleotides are TGTGCCAGCAGCCTAGACAGCAACACTGAAGCTTTCTTT. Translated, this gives CASSLDSNTEAFF.